Reported below is one T cell receptor (beta chain). As originally analysed: Scientists estimated how many nucleated cells there were by amplifying reference gene primers. Here immunoSEQ multiplex PCR was the method, and the copy in TCRdb shows in-frame clones only, minus some. V and J calls plus clone size are reproduced from that table; the DNA served to infer D and trimming. The sample has fewer than 600,000 clones, 85% to 90% seen once. The data belong to a study of blood T cell repertoires in COVID-19. From germline, CDR1 is SGHRS and CDR2 YFSETQ. V was pared by 6 bases and J by 1 base, with 16 bases between. This CDR3 is 15 amino acids long. Participant age was roughly 18 to 89 years, and participants resided in approximately 24 US areas. Cohort assignment relied on participant-reported clinical history. Each recovered donor of Cohort 3 presented with two negative PCRs, clearance, or symptom resolution.

The chain recombines TRBV5-1 with TRBJ1-1, with D perhaps matching TRBD1 (6 bases). The TCR originated in a middle-aged woman who had recovered from COVID-19. The sequenced material came from PBMCs or T cells enriched from blood (not recorded which). CDR3 nucleotides: TGCGCCAGCACTTCGAATCCGGGACAGAACACTGAAGCTTTCTTT. This sequence encodes CASTSNPGQNTEAFF.